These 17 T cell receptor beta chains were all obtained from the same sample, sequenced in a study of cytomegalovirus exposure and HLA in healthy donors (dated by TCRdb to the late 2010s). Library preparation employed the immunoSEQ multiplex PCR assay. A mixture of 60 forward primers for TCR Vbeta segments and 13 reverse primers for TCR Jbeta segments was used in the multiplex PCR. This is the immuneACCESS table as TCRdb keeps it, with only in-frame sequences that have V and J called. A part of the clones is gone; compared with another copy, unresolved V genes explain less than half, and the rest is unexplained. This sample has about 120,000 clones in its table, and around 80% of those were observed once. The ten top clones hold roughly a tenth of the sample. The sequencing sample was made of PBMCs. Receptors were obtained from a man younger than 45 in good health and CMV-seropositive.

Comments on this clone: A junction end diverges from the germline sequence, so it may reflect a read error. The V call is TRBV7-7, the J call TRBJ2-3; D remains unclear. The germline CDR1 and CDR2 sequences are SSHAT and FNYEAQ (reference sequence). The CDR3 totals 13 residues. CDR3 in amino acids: CASSPRVSDTQYF. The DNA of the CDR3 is TGTGCTAGCAGCCCTCGCGTTTCAGATACGCAGTATTTT.

The CDR3 protein is CASRLGQGADTQYF. The CDR3 region has the DNA TGTGCCAGCAGGCTGGGACAGGGGGCAGATACGCAGTATTTT. The rearrangement uses TRBV7-2 and TRBJ2-3; 11 bases align to TRBD1. Per germline, CDR1 SGHTA and CDR2 FQGNSA. The CDR3 is 14 residues long. V was pared by 6 bases and J by 4 bases, with 3 bases of the junction left unmatched.

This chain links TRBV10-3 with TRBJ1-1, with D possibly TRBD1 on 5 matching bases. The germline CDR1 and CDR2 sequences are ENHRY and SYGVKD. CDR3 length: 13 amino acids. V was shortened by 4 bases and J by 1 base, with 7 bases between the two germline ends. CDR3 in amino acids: CAISVGQNTEAFF. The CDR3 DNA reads TGTGCCATCAGTGTAGGACAGAACACTGAAGCTTTCTTT.

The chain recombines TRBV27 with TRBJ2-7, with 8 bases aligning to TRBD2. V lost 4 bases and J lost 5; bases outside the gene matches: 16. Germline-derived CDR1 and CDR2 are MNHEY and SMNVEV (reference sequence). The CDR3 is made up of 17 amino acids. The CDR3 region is CASSSSVVLAVTDEQYF. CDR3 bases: TGTGCCAGCAGTTCCTCCGTAGTACTAGCGGTAACGGACGAGCAGTACTTC.

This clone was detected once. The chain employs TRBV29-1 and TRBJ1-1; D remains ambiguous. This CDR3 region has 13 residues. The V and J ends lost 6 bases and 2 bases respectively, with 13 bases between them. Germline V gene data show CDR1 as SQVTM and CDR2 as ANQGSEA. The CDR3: CSVLGQLNTEAFF. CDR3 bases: TGCAGCGTGCTGGGCCAGTTAAACACTGAAGCTTTCTTT.

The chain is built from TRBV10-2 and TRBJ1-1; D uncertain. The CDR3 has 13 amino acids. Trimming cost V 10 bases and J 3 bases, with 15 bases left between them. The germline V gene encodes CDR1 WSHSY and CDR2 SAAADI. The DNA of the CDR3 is TGCGCCACCATGTTTGATCGAGACACTGAAGCTTTCTTT. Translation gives CATMFDRDTEAFF.

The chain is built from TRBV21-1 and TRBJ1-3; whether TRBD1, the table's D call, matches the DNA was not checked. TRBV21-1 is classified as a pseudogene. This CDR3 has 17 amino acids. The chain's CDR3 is CASSKANGTASGNTIYF. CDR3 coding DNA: TGTGCCAGCAGCAAAGCGAATGGGACAGCCTCTGGAAACACCATATATTTT.

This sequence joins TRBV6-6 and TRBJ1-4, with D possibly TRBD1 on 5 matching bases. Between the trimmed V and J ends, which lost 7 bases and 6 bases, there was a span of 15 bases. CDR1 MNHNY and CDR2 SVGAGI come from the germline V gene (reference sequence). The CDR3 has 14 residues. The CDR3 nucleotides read TGTGCCAGCATTAACACAGGTCGGGATGAAAAACTGTTTTTT. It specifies CASINTGRDEKLFF.

The CDR3 here is CASSFSSGSRNEQYF. The CDR3 DNA reads as TGTGCCAGCAGTTTTTCTAGCGGGAGTCGGAACGAGCAGTACTTC. V gene TRBV27 combines with J gene TRBJ2-7, with TRBD2 matching 10 bases. The CDR3 covers 15 residues. The junction had 7 bases not matched to a gene; V was cut back by 3 bases and J by 5 bases. CDR1 and CDR2 (germline): MNHEY, SMNVEV (reference sequence).

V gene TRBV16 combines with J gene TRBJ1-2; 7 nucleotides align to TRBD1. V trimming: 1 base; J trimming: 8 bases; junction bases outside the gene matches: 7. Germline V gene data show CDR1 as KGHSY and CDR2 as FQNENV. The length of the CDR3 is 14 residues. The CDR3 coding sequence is TGTGCCAGCAGCCAATACATAACAGGGGAAGGCTACACCTTC. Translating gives CASSQYITGEGYTF. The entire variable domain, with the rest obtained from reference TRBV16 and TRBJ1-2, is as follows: GEEVAQTPKHLVRGEGQKAKLYCAPIKGHSYVFWYQQVLKNEFKFLISFQNENVFDETGMPKERFSAKCLPNSPCSLEIQATKLEDSAVYFCASSQYITGEGYTFGSGTRLTVV.

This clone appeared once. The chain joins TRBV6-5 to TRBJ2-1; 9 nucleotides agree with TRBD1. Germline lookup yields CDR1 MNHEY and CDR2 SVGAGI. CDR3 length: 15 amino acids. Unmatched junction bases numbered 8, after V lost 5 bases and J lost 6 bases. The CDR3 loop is CASSRDREIRNEQFF. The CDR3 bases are TGTGCCAGCAGTAGGGACAGGGAGATTCGCAATGAGCAGTTCTTC.

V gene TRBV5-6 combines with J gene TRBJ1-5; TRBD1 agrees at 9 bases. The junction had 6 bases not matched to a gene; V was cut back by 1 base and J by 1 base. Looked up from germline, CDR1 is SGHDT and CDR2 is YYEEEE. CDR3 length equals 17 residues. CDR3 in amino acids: CASSLFGTGLSNQPQHF. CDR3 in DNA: TGTGCCAGCAGCTTGTTCGGGACAGGGTTGAGCAATCAGCCCCAGCATTTT.

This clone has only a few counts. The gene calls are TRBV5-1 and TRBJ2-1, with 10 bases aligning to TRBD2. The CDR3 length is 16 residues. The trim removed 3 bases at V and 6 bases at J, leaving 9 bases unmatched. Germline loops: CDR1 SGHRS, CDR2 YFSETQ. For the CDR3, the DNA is TGCGCCAGCAGCTCACAACTAGCGGGAAAGTTCAATGAGCAGTTCTTC. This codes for CASSSQLAGKFNEQFF.

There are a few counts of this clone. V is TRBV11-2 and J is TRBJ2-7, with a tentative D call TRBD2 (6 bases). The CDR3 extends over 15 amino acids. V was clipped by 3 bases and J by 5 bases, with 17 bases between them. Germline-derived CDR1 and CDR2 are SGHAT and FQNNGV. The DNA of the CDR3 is TGTGCCAGCAGCTTTCTCGGCGGGAATTGGAACGAGCAGTACTTC. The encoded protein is CASSFLGGNWNEQYF.

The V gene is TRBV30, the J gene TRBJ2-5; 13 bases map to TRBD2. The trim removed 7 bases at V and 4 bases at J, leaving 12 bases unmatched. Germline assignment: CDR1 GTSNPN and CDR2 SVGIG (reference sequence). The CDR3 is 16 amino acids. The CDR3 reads CASHLGLAGVRETQYF. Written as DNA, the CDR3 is TGTGCCTCACATTTAGGACTAGCGGGAGTGCGAGAGACCCAGTACTTC.

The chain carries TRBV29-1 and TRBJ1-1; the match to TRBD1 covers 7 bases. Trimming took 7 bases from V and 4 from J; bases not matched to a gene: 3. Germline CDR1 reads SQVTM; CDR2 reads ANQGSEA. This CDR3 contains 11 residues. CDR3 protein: CSGRTGTEAFF. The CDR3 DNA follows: TGCAGCGGCCGGACAGGCACTGAAGCTTTCTTT. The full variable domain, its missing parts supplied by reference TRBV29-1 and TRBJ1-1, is SAVISQKPSRDICQRGTSLTIQCQVDSQVTMMFWYRQQPGQSLTLIATANQGSEATYESGFVIDKFPISRPNLTFSTLTVSNMSPEDSSIYLCSGRTGTEAFFGQGTRLTVV.

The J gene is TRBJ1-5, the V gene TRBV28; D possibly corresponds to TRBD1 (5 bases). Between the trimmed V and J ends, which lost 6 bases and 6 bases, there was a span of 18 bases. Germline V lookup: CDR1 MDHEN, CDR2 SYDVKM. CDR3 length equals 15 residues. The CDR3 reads CASRPTDSLAQPQHF. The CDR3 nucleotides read TGTGCCAGCAGACCGACCGACAGCCTCGCTCAGCCCCAGCATTTT.